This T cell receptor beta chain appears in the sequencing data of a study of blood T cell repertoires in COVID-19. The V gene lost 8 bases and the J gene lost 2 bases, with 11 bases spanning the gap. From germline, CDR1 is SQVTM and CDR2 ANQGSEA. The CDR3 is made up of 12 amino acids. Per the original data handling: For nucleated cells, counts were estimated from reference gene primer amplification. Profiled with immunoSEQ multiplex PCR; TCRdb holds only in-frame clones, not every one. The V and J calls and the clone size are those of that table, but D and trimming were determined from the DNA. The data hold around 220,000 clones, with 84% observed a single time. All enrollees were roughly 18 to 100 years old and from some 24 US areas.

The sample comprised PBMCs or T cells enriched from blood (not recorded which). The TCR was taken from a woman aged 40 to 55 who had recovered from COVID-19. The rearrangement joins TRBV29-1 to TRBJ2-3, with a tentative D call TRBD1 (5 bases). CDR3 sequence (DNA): TGCAGCACAGGCCCCTACACAGATACGCAGTATTTT. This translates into CSTGPYTDTQYF.